These 10 T cell receptor beta chains share one sample of origin, sequenced in a study of T cells after yellow fever vaccination. TCRdb redid the calling of the 5' RACE reads with MiXCR, one entry per CDR3 protein. The data show some 250,000 distinct CDR3 sequences, approximately 3.8% seen once. This material consisted of PBMCs, taken 15 days after the yellow fever booster vaccination. All receptors come from a man between 18 and 35 years old who received the YFV17D yellow fever vaccine.

The sample holds many counts of this clonotype. This chain joins TRBV7-9 and TRBJ2-1, with 13 bases identical to TRBD2. The V and J ends lost 3 bases and 6 bases, in that order; junction bases with no gene match: 11. CDR3 size: 18 residues. Germline values: CDR1 SEHNR, CDR2 FQNEAQ (reference sequence). This CDR3 is CASSFSGLAGDQGNEQFF. As DNA, the CDR3 is TGTGCCAGCAGCTTTTCTGGACTAGCGGGGGATCAGGGCAATGAGCAGTTCTTC.

This clonotype has only a few counts. A read error may explain this, as a much larger clone is one base away. This chain connects TRBV5-4 to TRBJ2-2, with no clear D. The CDR3 sequence is 12 residues long. With 4 bases removed from V and 4 bases from J, the gap between germline ends came to 5 bases. Germline CDR1 is SGHNT and CDR2 is YYREEE (reference sequence). The CDR3: CASSPTTGELFF. In DNA form, the CDR3 reads TGTGCCAGCAGCCCGACCACCGGGGAGCTGTTTTTT.

This clonotype occurred many times. The CDR3 coding sequence is TGTGCCAGCAGTTTCGGGTCGGGGGGCCCGGGTACGCAGTATTTT. This gives the protein CASSFGSGGPGTQYF. V and J are TRBV27 and TRBJ2-3, with a tentative D call TRBD2 (7 bases). This CDR3 is 15 amino acids long. Trimming removed 3 bases at V and 8 bases at J, with 18 bases between. Per the germline V gene, CDR1 is MNHEY and CDR2 is SMNVEV (reference sequence).

V gene TRBV11-1 combines with J gene TRBJ2-3; tentatively, D is TRBD1 or TRBD2 (5 bases each). The CDR3 consists of 16 residues. Germline V gene lookup returns CDR1 SGHAT and CDR2 FQDESV (reference sequence). V was cut by 4 bases and J by 4 bases, with 18 bases left in between. CDR3 in amino acids: CASSWGPGPPPDTQYF. Here the CDR3 DNA reads TGTGCCAGCAGCTGGGGTCCGGGACCCCCACCAGATACGCAGTATTTT.

The sample holds many counts of this clonotype. The rearrangement uses TRBV5-1 and TRBJ2-3; no firm D call. V was clipped by 0 bases and J by 5 bases, with 7 bases between them. The CDR3 has 13 amino acids. CDR1 SGHRS and CDR2 YFSETQ come from the germline V gene. CDR3 sequence reads: CASSLVLGDTQYF. CDR3 nucleotide sequence: TGCGCCAGCAGCTTGGTGTTGGGAGATACGCAGTATTTT.

This clonotype was recorded many times. This chain's CDR3 is CATSGGGSTEAFF. The CDR3, as DNA: TGTGCCACCTCAGGGGGAGGGAGCACTGAAGCTTTCTTT. The chain joins TRBV28 to TRBJ1-1, with 7 bases fitting TRBD1. The CDR3 has 13 residues. With V trimmed by 10 bases and J by 4 bases, 9 bases remained unmatched. Germline V gene data show CDR1 as MDHEN and CDR2 as SYDVKM.

The table lists this clonotype with many counts. The chain joins TRBV4-3 to TRBJ1-4, with D possibly being TRBD1 (6 bases). This CDR3 region has 19 residues. The V end was cut by 2 bases, the J end by 4 bases, with 23 bases between. Germline CDR1 LGHNA, CDR2 YSLEER. The CDR3 loop is CASSQPPRDTGIGNEKLFF. CDR3 nucleotide sequence: TGCGCCAGCAGCCAACCTCCTCGGGACACGGGGATCGGTAATGAAAAACTGTTTTTT.

In its sample, this clonotype was seen many times. CDR3 loop: CASSSRGQGVGELFF. The CDR3 DNA follows: TGTGCCAGCAGCTCCCGGGGACAGGGGGTCGGGGAGCTGTTTTTT. This sequence joins TRBV7-3 and TRBJ2-2; 11 positions agree with TRBD1. This CDR3 contains 15 residues. Germline V gene data show CDR1 as SGHTA and CDR2 as FQGTGA. Germline trimming cut 4 bases from V and 7 bases from J; bases unmatched to any gene: 5. Supplemented by reference TRBV7-3 and TRBJ2-2, the full variable domain reads GAGVSQTPSNKVTEKGKYVELRCDPISGHTALYWYRQSLGQGPEFLIYFQGTGAADDSGLPNDRFFAVRPEGSVSTLKIQRTERGDSAVYLCASSSRGQGVGELFFGEGSRLTVL.

This clonotype occurred many times. V usage is TRBV29-1 and J usage is TRBJ1-1; 9 bases are shared with TRBD1. After removal of 4 bases from V and 4 bases from J, the junction contained 7 bases not matched to a gene. This CDR3 is 14 amino acids long. Germline V gene data show CDR1 as SQVTM and CDR2 as ANQGSEA. The CDR3 sequence: CSVVLLQGATEAFF. CDR3 in DNA: TGCAGCGTTGTACTTCTACAGGGGGCCACTGAAGCTTTCTTT.

This clonotype was counted ten times or more. The chain links TRBV24-1 to TRBJ2-5, with 7 bases fitting TRBD1. From germline, CDR1 is KGHDR and CDR2 SFDVKD. The CDR3 spans 16 residues. The V gene end was trimmed by 2 bases and the J gene end by 4 bases; junction bases not matched to a gene: 9. CDR3 in amino acids: CATSDSRQGWGETQYF. CDR3 coding DNA: TGTGCCACCAGTGATTCCCGACAGGGCTGGGGAGAGACCCAGTACTTC.